The following is a TCR beta chain sequence with its context. Its antigen is still unknown. Nominally healthy donors provided the samples, though records likely missed some immune exposures. The germline V gene encodes CDR1 SGHNT and CDR2 YYREEE (reference sequence). V lost 4 bases and J lost 3; bases outside the gene matches: 4. This CDR3 spans 14 amino acids. This record belongs to a study of cytomegalovirus exposure and HLA in healthy donors. The PCR made use of 60 Vbeta and 13 Jbeta primers. Profiling relied on immunoSEQ multiplex PCR, and the TCRdb table lists in-frame clones only, not all of them. The sample consists of about 110,000 clones, about 80% of them appearing once. Study-level points and caveats: In an earlier analysis, most TCR beta V segments were productive about 87% or about 30% of the time.

The sample consisted of PBMCs. This chain links TRBV5-4 with TRBJ2-5, with 9 bases matching TRBD2. This clonotype was obtained from a woman aged 45-59 years in good health and CMV-seropositive. The CDR3 region is CASSIGTSKETQYF. The CDR3 DNA reads as TGTGCCAGCAGCATCGGGACTAGCAAAGAGACCCAGTACTTC.